The 25 T cell receptor beta chains below all came from one sample that was sequenced in a study of blood T cell repertoires in COVID-19. Assay used: immunoSEQ multiplex PCR; TCRdb lists only in-frame clones, some missing. The data hold about 64,000 clones, with 70% to 90% observed a single time. The source material was peripheral blood. The receptors originated from a man between 65 and 80 years old with acute or convalescent COVID-19.

V is TRBV28 and J is TRBJ2-2, with D unresolved. CDR1 is MDHEN, CDR2 SYDVKM, per germline. Trimming shortened V by 4 bases and J by 1 base, and 13 bases separated the two germline ends. This CDR3 region has 16 residues. CDR3 in amino acids: CASSSPNSMNTGELFF. DNA for the CDR3: TGTGCCAGCAGTTCCCCCAATAGCATGAACACCGGGGAGCTGTTTTTT.

The chain combines TRBV7-8 with TRBJ2-1; D is unresolved. Trimming pared 4 bases from V and 9 bases from J, leaving 13 bases between. Germline CDR1 is SGHVS and CDR2 is FQNEAQ. CDR3 length: 13 amino acids. The CDR3 DNA reads as TGTGCCAGCAGCTGGTCTAGAGTGGGTGAGCAGTTCTTC. Translating it yields CASSWSRVGEQFF.

This rearrangement joins TRBV13 to TRBJ1-1; 7 bases fit TRBD1. V lost 5 bases to trimming and J lost 6 bases; unmatched junction nucleotides: 12. This CDR3 has 15 amino acids. In germline, CDR1 is PRHDT, CDR2 FYEKMQ (reference sequence). CDR3 in amino acids: CASSPADRVESEAFF. The CDR3, as DNA: TGTGCCAGCAGCCCGGCCGACAGGGTCGAGTCTGAAGCTTTCTTT.

The chain employs TRBV2 and TRBJ1-5; D is undetermined. Germline values: CDR1 SNHLY, CDR2 FYNNEI. The ends were cut back, 5 bases at V and 9 bases at J, with 11 bases in the middle. CDR3 size: 12 residues. The CDR3 DNA sequence: TGTGCCAGCAGTTACGTAACCGGGCCCCAGCATTTT. Its protein product is CASSYVTGPQHF.

This clone was recorded only once. The V and J genes are TRBV20-1 and TRBJ2-3; tentative D call: TRBD2 (6 bases). The CDR3 is made up of 10 amino acids. Germline loops: CDR1 DFQATT, CDR2 SNEGSKA (reference sequence). V lost 7 bases to trimming and J lost 8 bases, with 10 bases between them. As DNA, the CDR3 is TGCAGTGGGGGGGAAGTTACGCAGTATTTT. Translation gives CSGGEVTQYF.

The rearrangement uses TRBV7-3 and TRBJ2-3, with 11 nucleotides matching TRBD1. This CDR3 has 14 amino acids. Germline V lookup: CDR1 SGHTA, CDR2 FQGTGA. J gave up 6 bases and V 2 bases, and 1 base lay outside the gene matches. Here the CDR3 DNA reads TGTGCCAGCAGCTTAGGACAGGGGGCCGATACGCAGTATTTT. Translating gives CASSLGQGADTQYF. Based on the CDR3 plus reference TRBV7-3 and TRBJ2-3, the full variable domain is GAGVSQTPSNKVTEKGKYVELRCDPISGHTALYWYRQSLGQGPEFLIYFQGTGAADDSGLPNDRFFAVRPEGSVSTLKIQRTERGDSAVYLCASSLGQGADTQYFGPGTRLTVL.

This chain links TRBV18 with TRBJ2-7, with TRBD1 matching over 12 bases. J was trimmed by 4 bases and V by 6 bases; bases with no gene match: 19. Germline CDR1 is KGHSH and CDR2 is LQKENI. The CDR3 length is 19 residues. CDR3 residues: CASSPGLGQGARRGYEQYF. The DNA for the CDR3 is TGTGCCAGCTCCCCGGGACTGGGACAGGGGGCGCGGAGGGGTTACGAGCAGTACTTC.

The CDR3 loop reads CASSGAATDTQYF. The CDR3 DNA is TGTGCCAGCAGCGGGGCCGCGACAGATACGCAGTATTTT. The chain joins TRBV9 to TRBJ2-3, with unresolved D. The CDR3 contains 13 residues. Germline assignment: CDR1 SGDLS and CDR2 YYNGEE. V gave up 3 bases and J gave up 3 bases, with 8 bases separating them.

The chain links TRBV7-8 to TRBJ2-2; D is unclear. Deletions cut 5 bases from V and 0 bases from J, with 10 bases between. Germline-derived CDR1 and CDR2 are SGHVS and FQNEAQ. The length of the CDR3 is 15 residues. DNA of the CDR3: TGTGCCAGCAGCCTGACAACAGCGAACACCGGGGAGCTGTTTTTT. Translation gives CASSLTTANTGELFF.

The genes are TRBV19 and TRBJ1-2; D remains ambiguous. Trimming cost V 3 bases and J 1 base, with 6 bases left between them. Per the germline V gene, CDR1 is LNHDA and CDR2 is SQIVND (reference sequence). There are 13 residues in the CDR3. CDR3 loop: CASSIPGNYGYTF. CDR3 DNA sequence: TGTGCCAGTAGTATCCCCGGTAACTATGGCTACACCTTC.

In DNA, the CDR3 is TGTGCCAGCCGCCCTAGCGGGTACCAAGAGACCCAGTACTTC. Amino acid sequence: CASRPSGYQETQYF. The chain couples TRBV2 to TRBJ2-5; the match to TRBD2 covers 8 bases. CDR1 is SNHLY, CDR2 FYNNEI, per germline. This CDR3 contains 14 residues. The junction had 5 bases not matched to a gene; V was cut back by 8 bases and J by 0 bases.

In its sample, this clone was seen a few times. The chain links TRBV7-9 to TRBJ2-7, with D possibly TRBD1 on 6 matching bases. Between the trimmed V and J ends, which lost 8 bases and 3 bases, there was a span of 17 bases. This CDR3 has 14 amino acids. Per germline, CDR1 SEHNR and CDR2 FQNEAQ (reference sequence). Here the CDR3 DNA reads TGTGCCAGCTCAGACGGGACAAAGCGCTACGAGCAGTACTTC. Its protein product is CASSDGTKRYEQYF. Full variable domain (outside the CDR3, taken from reference TRBV7-9 and TRBJ2-7): DTGVSQNPRHKITKRGQNVTFRCDPISEHNRLYWYRQTLGQGPEFLTYFQNEAQLEKSRLLSDRFSAERPKGSFSTLEIQRTEQGDSAMYLCASSDGTKRYEQYFGPGTRLTVT.

The rearrangement links TRBV18 to TRBJ2-3; TRBD2 matches at 10 bases. From germline, CDR1 is KGHSH and CDR2 LQKENI. The CDR3 loop spans 16 amino acids. V lost 3 bases and J lost 4; bases outside the gene matches: 7. In nucleotides, the CDR3 is TGTGCCAGCTCACCGGAAGCGGGGGGGCGAGCAGATACGCAGTATTTT. Translated: CASSPEAGGRADTQYF.

V is TRBV30 and J is TRBJ1-1, with D possibly matching TRBD1 (5 bases). Germline V gene sequence: CDR1 GTSNPN, CDR2 SVGIG (reference sequence). The CDR3 runs to 11 residues. Trimming removed 0 bases at V and 14 bases at J, with 13 bases between. The CDR3 nucleotides read TGTGCCTGGAGTGTGGGGGGGGTAGCATTCTTT. Amino acids: CAWSVGGVAFF. Using reference TRBV30 and TRBJ1-1 for the parts outside the CDR3, the full variable domain is SQTIHQWPATLVQPVGSPLSLECTVEGTSNPNLYWYRQAAGRGLQLLFYSVGIGQISSEVPQNLSASRPQDRQFILSSKKLLLSDSGFYLCAWSVGGVAFFGQGTRLTVV.

The chain recombines TRBV6-2 or TRBV6-3 with TRBJ1-1; weak D call: TRBD1 (6 bases). Trimming cost V 4 bases and J 1 base, with 7 bases left between them. CDR1 is MNHEY, CDR2 SVGEGT, per germline. This CDR3 region has 13 residues. DNA for the CDR3: TGTGCCAGCAGTTGGACAGCGAACACTGAAGCTTTCTTT. Translation gives CASSWTANTEAFF.

The chain employs TRBV7-3 and TRBJ1-6; 11 bases align to TRBD1. This CDR3 has 19 amino acids. Germline CDR1 reads SGHTA; CDR2 reads FQGTGA. J was trimmed by 7 bases and V by 4 bases; bases with no gene match: 15. CDR3 amino acids: CASSSGGQGEDRWNSPLHF. The CDR3 nucleotides read TGTGCCAGCAGCTCCGGGGGACAGGGGGAGGACAGATGGAATTCACCCCTCCACTTT. Variable domain in full (rest from reference TRBV7-3 and TRBJ1-6): GAGVSQTPSNKVTEKGKYVELRCDPISGHTALYWYRQSLGQGPEFLIYFQGTGAADDSGLPNDRFFAVRPEGSVSTLKIQRTERGDSAVYLCASSSGGQGEDRWNSPLHFGNGTRLTVT.

The gene calls are TRBV19 and TRBJ1-2; weak D call: TRBD1 (5 bases). The germline V gene has CDR1 LNHDA and CDR2 SQIVND (reference sequence). Trimming took 3 bases from V and 5 from J, leaving 16 bases between them. The CDR3 consists of 15 residues. This chain's CDR3 is CASSMDQGIPYGYTF. CDR3 sequence (DNA): TGTGCCAGTAGTATGGATCAGGGCATCCCATATGGCTACACCTTC.

This rearrangement joins TRBV6-5 to TRBJ1-3; maybe TRBD1 (5 bases). The V and J ends lost 6 bases and 2 bases respectively, with 14 bases between them. This CDR3 comprises 15 residues. Germline V gene lookup returns CDR1 MNHEY and CDR2 SVGAGI. The CDR3 reads CASSVLGRAGNTIYF. The CDR3, as DNA: TGTGCCAGCAGCGTGTTGGGCAGGGCTGGAAACACCATATATTTT.

V usage is TRBV6-1 and J usage is TRBJ1-3, with a tentative D call TRBD1 (6 bases). V was pared by 2 bases and J by 10 bases, with 15 bases between. The CDR3 extends over 14 amino acids. The V gene's germline CDR1 is MNHNS and CDR2 SASEGT. The CDR3 loop is CASSEMGLRGTIYF. The CDR3 DNA reads as TGTGCCAGCAGTGAAATGGGACTAAGGGGGACCATATATTTT.

V gene TRBV11-2 combines with J gene TRBJ1-3, with D unclear. This CDR3 is built from 14 residues. V was shortened by 6 bases and J by 2 bases, with 11 bases between the two germline ends. From germline, CDR1 is SGHAT and CDR2 FQNNGV. In DNA form, the CDR3 reads TGTGCCAGCAGGGCCAGCGGGACTGGAAACACCATATATTTT. Protein sequence: CASRASGTGNTIYF. The variable domain in full, with the rest retrieved from reference TRBV11-2 and TRBJ1-3, is EAGVAQSPRYKIIEKRQSVAFWCNPISGHATLYWYQQILGQGPKLLIQFQNNGVVDDSQLPKDRFSAERLKGVDSTLKIQPAKLEDSAVYLCASRASGTGNTIYFGEGSWLTVV.

This chain connects TRBV6-5 to TRBJ1-1; D possibly corresponds to TRBD1 (5 bases). The CDR3 length is 13 residues. V lost 6 bases and J lost 1, with 9 bases in between. CDR1 and CDR2 from the germline V gene are MNHEY and SVGAGI. CDR3 sequence: CASSPGENTEAFF. Written as DNA, the CDR3 is TGTGCCAGCAGCCCGGGGGAGAACACTGAAGCTTTCTTT.

V is TRBV15 and J is TRBJ2-7, with a weak D call TRBD2 (5 bases). Germline V lookup: CDR1 LNHNV, CDR2 YYDKDF (reference sequence). This CDR3 is 15 amino acids long. Trimming took off 1 base at V and 2 bases at J, with 12 bases between the two ends. CDR3 sequence: CATSRARTGTYEQYF. CDR3 coding DNA: TGTGCCACCAGCAGAGCTCGGACCGGGACCTACGAGCAGTACTTC.

Only a few counts were recorded for this clone. The genes are TRBV7-2 and TRBJ2-7; 7 nucleotides agree with TRBD2. Germline CDR1 is SGHTA and CDR2 is FQGNSA. After removal of 0 bases from V and 0 bases from J, the junction contained 5 bases not matched to a gene. This CDR3 spans 16 amino acids. The CDR3 nucleotides are TGTGCCAGCAGCTTAGCGCGAGCGGGGAGCTCCTACGAGCAGTACTTC. The encoded protein is CASSLARAGSSYEQYF.

The chain combines TRBV2 with TRBJ2-7, with D perhaps TRBD1 (6 bases). Germline CDR1 SNHLY, CDR2 FYNNEI. The CDR3 has 14 residues. V lost 7 bases and J 0 bases, leaving 13 bases between the germline ends. CDR3 protein: CASTPQGSSYEQYF. The CDR3 DNA follows: TGTGCCAGCACCCCACAGGGTAGCTCCTACGAGCAGTACTTC.

The genes are TRBV6-4 and TRBJ2-2; D might be TRBD1 (6 bases). The V gene's germline CDR1 is MRHNA and CDR2 SNTAGT. The CDR3 has 14 residues. V gave up 1 base and J gave up 4 bases, with 7 bases separating them. This chain's CDR3 is CASSDYRATGELFF. CDR3 DNA: TGTGCCAGCAGTGACTACAGGGCCACCGGGGAGCTGTTTTTT.